Each of the 32 T cell receptor beta chains below was sequenced from the same sample in a study of blood T cell repertoires in COVID-19. Generated by immunoSEQ multiplex PCR, the TCRdb table keeps only in-frame clones and is missing some. Among 250,000 to 350,000 clones, around 89% were seen once, and the ten largest hold around 13%. Input material: peripheral blood. The receptors shown here come from an older woman with acute or convalescent COVID-19.

The V gene is TRBV19, the J gene TRBJ2-2, with TRBD1 matching 7 bases. Germline V gene sequence: CDR1 LNHDA, CDR2 SQIVND (reference sequence). Trimming cost V 1 base and J 4 bases; bases outside gene matches: 6. This CDR3 is 16 amino acids long. CDR3 protein: CASSIGYRGVTGELFF. In nucleotides, the CDR3 is TGTGCCAGTAGTATAGGCTACAGGGGAGTCACCGGGGAGCTGTTTTTT.

The CDR3 is CASSPYGTGGGNTEAFF. Here the CDR3 DNA reads TGCGCCAGCAGCCCGTACGGGACAGGTGGTGGGAACACTGAAGCTTTCTTT. This chain joins TRBV5-1 and TRBJ1-1; TRBD1 aligns across 8 bases. Germline lookup yields CDR1 SGHRS and CDR2 YFSETQ. The trim removed 4 bases at V and 1 base at J, leaving 12 bases unmatched. The CDR3 totals 17 residues.

The V call is TRBV19, the J call TRBJ1-4, with 8 nucleotides matching TRBD1. V was pared by 7 bases and J by 0 bases, with 13 bases of the junction left unmatched. Germline CDR1 is LNHDA and CDR2 is SQIVND (reference sequence). This CDR3 region has 18 residues. The CDR3 spells CASTSSPQGAATNEKLFF. DNA of the CDR3: TGTGCCAGTACCTCCAGCCCCCAGGGGGCCGCAACTAATGAAAAACTGTTTTTT.

This clone occurred a few times. This chain uses TRBV10-3 with TRBJ1-4; 9 bases match TRBD1. Trimming cost V 6 bases and J 8 bases; bases outside gene matches: 7. The CDR3 covers 14 residues. CDR1 ENHRY and CDR2 SYGVKD come from the germline V gene. CDR3 DNA: TGTGCCATCAGCCCGACAGGGGGAGACGAAAAACTGTTTTTT. Translating it yields CAISPTGGDEKLFF.

The CDR3 reads CASSPGITGVGTEAFF. For the CDR3, the DNA is TGTGCCAGCTCACCAGGAATCACAGGGGTGGGAACTGAAGCTTTCTTT. The chain is built from TRBV18 and TRBJ1-1, with 7 bases that match TRBD1. Germline V gene data show CDR1 as KGHSH and CDR2 as LQKENI. This CDR3 is built from 16 residues. J was trimmed by 5 bases and V by 2 bases; bases with no gene match: 11.

The V call is TRBV28, the J call TRBJ2-1, with 9 nucleotides matching TRBD2. The CDR3 spans 15 residues. In germline, CDR1 is MDHEN, CDR2 SYDVKM. With V trimmed by 3 bases and J by 8 bases, 8 bases remained unmatched. This CDR3 reads CASSFWRGGPDEQFF. For the CDR3, the DNA is TGTGCCAGCAGTTTCTGGCGGGGGGGCCCCGATGAGCAGTTCTTC. Full variable domain (outside the CDR3, taken from reference TRBV28 and TRBJ2-1): DVKVTQSSRYLVKRTGEKVFLECVQDMDHENMFWYRQDPGLGLRLIYFSYDVKMKEKGDIPEGYSVSREKKERFSLILESASTNQTSMYLCASSFWRGGPDEQFFGPGTRLTVL.

The chain employs TRBV6-4 and TRBJ1-3; D gene ambiguous. Trimming removed 3 bases at V and 0 bases at J, with 9 bases between. CDR1 and CDR2 from the germline V gene are MRHNA and SNTAGT. The CDR3 covers 15 residues. The CDR3 region has the DNA TGTGCCAGCAGTGAGGAGGCGTTCTCTGGAAACACCATATATTTT. Amino acid sequence: CASSEEAFSGNTIYF.

The rearrangement uses TRBV3-1 (or the pseudogene TRBV3-2) and TRBJ2-1; TRBD2 agrees at 10 bases. This CDR3 is built from 14 residues. Looked up from germline, CDR1 is LGHDT and CDR2 is YNNKEL (reference sequence). V was clipped by 4 bases and J by 9 bases; unmatched bases: 6. CDR3 bases: TGTGCCAGCAGCCCATGGAAGCGGGGGGGTGAGCAGTTCTTC. It specifies CASSPWKRGGEQFF.

The CDR3 region has the DNA TGTGCCAGCCGGGGTTCCTCGGGGCCCCAGCATTTT. Translated: CASRGSSGPQHF. The rearrangement uses TRBV6-5 and TRBJ1-5, with no clear D. The CDR3 loop spans 12 amino acids. In germline, CDR1 is MNHEY, CDR2 SVGAGI. Trimming shortened V by 8 bases and J by 9 bases, and 14 bases separated the two germline ends.

The chain has TRBV27 and TRBJ2-7, with 10 positions matching TRBD1. J was trimmed by 2 bases and V by 2 bases; bases with no gene match: 0. The germline V gene encodes CDR1 MNHEY and CDR2 SMNVEV (reference sequence). This CDR3 comprises 14 residues. The CDR3: CASSLGTGAYEQYF. The CDR3 bases are TGTGCCAGCAGTTTAGGGACAGGGGCCTACGAGCAGTACTTC.

The chain uses TRBV7-9 and TRBJ1-3; possibly TRBD1 for D (5 bases). Trimming took off 5 bases at V and 3 bases at J, with 17 bases between the two ends. This CDR3 spans 16 amino acids. Germline V gene lookup returns CDR1 SEHNR and CDR2 FQNEAQ (reference sequence). The CDR3 is CASSAKPPTGGNTIYF. DNA for the CDR3: TGTGCCAGCAGCGCAAAGCCCCCCACAGGTGGAAACACCATATATTTT.

The rearrangement joins TRBV18 to TRBJ1-6; D possibly corresponds to TRBD1 (6 bases). Germline CDR1 reads KGHSH; CDR2 reads LQKENI. This CDR3 comprises 15 residues. With 3 bases removed from V and 7 bases from J, the gap between germline ends came to 13 bases. In nucleotides, the CDR3 is TGTGCCAGCTCACCCCCACAGGGTACGAATTCACCCCTCCACTTT. Its translation is CASSPPQGTNSPLHF.

The chain couples TRBV28 to TRBJ2-7; TRBD2 might be the D (7 bases). The CDR3 is 15 residues long. V lost 7 bases to trimming and J lost 4 bases, with 20 bases between them. Germline-derived CDR1 and CDR2 are MDHEN and SYDVKM. CDR3 sequence reads: CASMLGGGTSYEQYF. CDR3 in DNA: TGTGCCAGCATGCTAGGGGGGGGGACAAGTTACGAGCAGTACTTC.

The V gene is TRBV5-1, the J gene TRBJ2-1, with TRBD2 matching over 9 bases. This CDR3 comprises 16 residues. CDR1 and CDR2 (germline): SGHRS, YFSETQ. V shed 0 bases and J 4 bases; nucleotides not matched to a gene: 5. DNA of the CDR3: TGCGCCAGCAGCTTGGCCCGAGCGGGGGGATACAATGAGCAGTTCTTC. Translation: CASSLARAGGYNEQFF. Looking up the rest from reference TRBV5-1 and TRBJ2-1 gives the full variable domain: KAGVTQTPRYLIKTRGQQVTLSCSPISGHRSVSWYQQTPGQGLQFLFEYFSETQRNKGNFPGRFSGRQFSNSRSEMNVSTLELGDSALYLCASSLARAGGYNEQFFGPGTRLTVL.

The chain links TRBV7-2 to TRBJ2-1; TRBD2 aligns across 7 bases. Germline V gives CDR1 SGHTA, CDR2 FQGNSA. Trimming cost V 1 base and J 3 bases; bases outside gene matches: 3. The CDR3 is 15 amino acids. The CDR3 here is CASSLELAHYNEQFF. CDR3 coding DNA: TGTGCCAGCAGCTTAGAACTAGCGCACTACAATGAGCAGTTCTTC.

The chain recombines TRBV28 with TRBJ1-5, with 8 bases that match TRBD1. In germline, CDR1 is MDHEN, CDR2 SYDVKM. J was trimmed by 6 bases and V by 7 bases; bases with no gene match: 8. The CDR3 spans 14 residues. The CDR3 DNA reads as TGTGCCAGCACATCACAGGGGGTGGGTCAGCCCCAGCATTTT. It translates to CASTSQGVGQPQHF.

The chain combines TRBV12-3 or TRBV12-4 with TRBJ1-5, with a possible D match to TRBD1 (6 bases). Trimming stripped 6 bases from V and 4 bases from J, with 7 bases between. The CDR3 sequence is 12 residues long. The CDR3 spells CASRTGNQPQHF. CDR3 bases: TGTGCCAGCAGAACAGGGAATCAGCCCCAGCATTTT.

This sequence joins TRBV28 and TRBJ1-2; the D is unclear. The CDR3 is made up of 15 amino acids. V shed 9 bases and J shed 0 bases, with 17 bases lying between them. In germline, CDR1 is MDHEN, CDR2 SYDVKM. The CDR3 loop is CARSARYGPNYGYTF. CDR3 sequence (DNA): TGTGCCAGGTCCGCGCGGTACGGCCCTAACTATGGCTACACCTTC.

V and J are TRBV10-3 and TRBJ2-2; 9 bases fit TRBD1. Germline lookup yields CDR1 ENHRY and CDR2 SYGVKD. The V and J ends lost 5 bases and 3 bases, in that order; junction bases with no gene match: 4. CDR3 length: 15 residues. The CDR3 DNA is TGTGCCATCAGTAACCGGGACAGGGACACCGGGGAGCTGTTTTTT. As protein: CAISNRDRDTGELFF.

Comment on this clone: This could be a read error, since a much larger clone is one nucleotide away. The CDR3 sequence: CASSFNPSESGFF. CDR3 in DNA: TGCGCCAGCAGCTTCAACCCTAGCGAGAGTGGGTTCTTC. The rearrangement uses TRBV5-1 and TRBJ2-1, with D possibly matching TRBD2 (6 bases). The CDR3 is made up of 13 amino acids. The V and J ends lost 2 bases and 15 bases respectively, with 18 bases between them. Germline values: CDR1 SGHRS, CDR2 YFSETQ.

The chain uses TRBV19 and TRBJ1-2; D perhaps matches TRBD1 (5 bases). The germline V gene encodes CDR1 LNHDA and CDR2 SQIVND (reference sequence). With 5 bases removed from V and 4 bases from J, the gap between germline ends came to 11 bases. This CDR3 comprises 13 residues. The CDR3 is CASSASGSYGYTF. The CDR3 nucleotides read TGTGCCAGTAGTGCCTCAGGGTCCTATGGCTACACCTTC.

V usage is TRBV5-1 and J usage is TRBJ2-5, with TRBD1 identical over 7 bases. The CDR3 is 14 amino acids. Trimming removed 4 bases from V and 1 base from J; junction bases left unmatched: 4. Germline CDR1 reads SGHRS; CDR2 reads YFSETQ. This CDR3 is CASSKTGLQETQYF. CDR3 bases: TGCGCCAGCAGCAAGACAGGGCTCCAAGAGACCCAGTACTTC.

The CDR3 loop is CASSTGGGYGYTF. CDR3 DNA sequence: TGTGCCAGCAGTACGGGCGGGGGCTATGGCTACACCTTC. The chain combines TRBV12-3 or TRBV12-4 with TRBJ1-2, with D maybe TRBD1 (5 bases). Trimming removed 5 bases at V and 4 bases at J, with 11 bases between. The CDR3 is 13 residues long.

This clone was seen once. The V call is TRBV30, the J call TRBJ2-7, with TRBD1 matching over 8 bases. CDR1 is GTSNPN and CDR2 is SVGIG in the germline V gene (reference sequence). The CDR3 runs to 13 residues. The V gene end was trimmed by 3 bases and the J gene end by 1 base; junction bases not matched to a gene: 2. CDR3 in amino acids: CAWRRTGSYEQYF. CDR3 DNA sequence: TGTGCCTGGAGGAGGACAGGGTCCTACGAGCAGTACTTC.

The rearrangement joins TRBV28 to TRBJ1-3, with unresolved D. The CDR3 has 15 amino acids. V was trimmed by 3 bases and J by 0 bases, leaving 9 bases between them. The germline CDR1 and CDR2 sequences are MDHEN and SYDVKM. The CDR3 region is CASSFSTGSGNTIYF. The CDR3 region has the DNA TGTGCCAGCAGTTTCAGCACGGGCTCTGGAAACACCATATATTTT.

The chain combines TRBV5-4 with TRBJ2-5; 7 bases fit TRBD2. The CDR3 contains 15 residues. V gave up 1 base and J gave up 2 bases; unmatched junction bases: 5. Per the germline V gene, CDR1 is SGHNT and CDR2 is YYREEE (reference sequence). The CDR3 sequence is CASSLSLANQETQYF. In nucleotides, the CDR3 is TGTGCCAGCAGCTTGTCACTAGCGAATCAAGAGACCCAGTACTTC. The complete variable domain, with remaining parts taken from reference TRBV5-4 and TRBJ2-5, reads ETGVTQSPTHLIKTRGQQVTLRCSSQSGHNTVSWYQQALGQGPQFIFQYYREEENGRGNFPPRFSGLQFPNYSSELNVNALELDDSALYLCASSLSLANQETQYFGPGTRLLVL.

This rearrangement joins TRBV6-5 to TRBJ2-7; D gene uncertain. Germline V gene lookup returns CDR1 MNHEY and CDR2 SVGAGI. The CDR3 length is 12 residues. Trimming removed 6 bases at V and 6 bases at J, with 12 bases between. The CDR3 sequence: CASSSTMGEQYF. CDR3 in DNA: TGTGCCAGCAGCTCGACAATGGGCGAGCAGTACTTC.

The chain couples TRBV29-1 to TRBJ1-5; D not resolved. CDR1 and CDR2 from the germline V gene are SQVTM and ANQGSEA. V lost 4 bases, J lost 0 bases, and 7 bases lay in between. The CDR3 contains 13 residues. The CDR3 protein is CSVAQNSNQPQHF. The CDR3 nucleotides read TGCAGCGTTGCCCAGAATAGCAATCAGCCCCAGCATTTT.

The V and J genes are TRBV7-3 and TRBJ1-2; the match to TRBD1 covers 11 bases. This CDR3 spans 13 amino acids. Germline trimming cut 4 bases from V and 7 bases from J; bases unmatched to any gene: 2. Germline loops: CDR1 SGHTA, CDR2 FQGTGA. CDR3 loop: CASSSGTGGGYTF. In nucleotides, the CDR3 is TGTGCCAGCAGCTCTGGGACAGGGGGTGGCTACACCTTC.

The V gene is TRBV12-3 or TRBV12-4, the J gene TRBJ2-7, with 8 positions matching TRBD1. This CDR3 is 13 amino acids long. Trimming at V came to 8 bases and at J to 6 bases, leaving 9 bases not matched to a gene. The CDR3 sequence is CASGSGTGFEQYF. The CDR3 coding sequence is TGTGCCAGCGGGTCCGGGACAGGCTTCGAGCAGTACTTC.

The chain combines TRBV3-1 (or the pseudogene TRBV3-2) with TRBJ2-1, with 11 bases aligning to TRBD2. Germline CDR1 LGHDT, CDR2 YNNKEL (reference sequence). Trimming removed 5 bases from V and 6 bases from J; junction bases left unmatched: 6. The CDR3 contains 15 residues. The CDR3 sequence: CASSETSGGGNEQFF. The CDR3 region has the DNA TGTGCCAGCAGCGAAACTAGCGGGGGCGGCAATGAGCAGTTCTTC.

V and J are TRBV6-2 or TRBV6-3 and TRBJ1-5; 10 bases line up with TRBD1. The CDR3 is made up of 16 amino acids. Losses at the gene ends were 5 bases for V and 4 bases for J; bases not matched to a gene: 8. CDR1 MNHEY and CDR2 SVGEGT come from the germline V gene. CDR3 sequence (DNA): TGTGCCAGCAGTCCAATAGGACAGGGGGGGAATCAGCCCCAGCATTTT. Its translation: CASSPIGQGGNQPQHF.